These 10 T cell receptor beta chains share one sample of origin, sequenced in a study of vaccination and CD4 T cells after COVID-19. Their target antigens are unknown. CD4+ T cells that had been cultured provided DNA sequenced with the Oncomine TCR Beta short-read assay. TCRdb re-derived calls from the PCR reads in MiXCR, one entry per CDR3 protein. Of approximately 12,000 distinct CDR3 sequences detected, approximately 53% appear once; the ten largest clones hold 28%. Treatment described: roughly 10-day PBMC culture with coronavirus spike peptide pools or control peptides (ViraFEST assay). Sequences were obtained from CD4+ T cells from blood, cultured in vitro. These receptors all come from a human donor who had recovered from COVID-19.

This clonotype appeared a single time. The chain joins TRBV20-1 to TRBJ2-3, with a possible D match to TRBD2 (6 bases). The CDR3 covers 13 residues. Germline V gene data show CDR1 as DFQATT and CDR2 as SNEGSKA (reference sequence). The germline V and J ends were trimmed by 6 bases and 1 base, with 11 bases remaining between them. The CDR3 protein is CSASGEGTDTQYF. CDR3 nucleotide sequence: TGCAGTGCGTCGGGGGAGGGCACAGATACGCAGTATTTT.

This clonotype has a single count. The CDR3 loop reads CASSLVGEGYTF. DNA of the CDR3: TGTGCCAGCAGCTTAGTAGGGGAGGGCTACACCTTC. This rearrangement joins TRBV7-2 to TRBJ1-2; D possibly corresponds to TRBD1 (5 bases). Germline lookup yields CDR1 SGHTA and CDR2 FQGNSA. There are 12 residues in the CDR3. V was shortened by 1 base and J by 8 bases, with 8 bases between the two germline ends. Full variable domain (rest looked up from reference TRBV7-2 and TRBJ1-2): GAGVSQSPSNKVTEKGKDVELRCDPISGHTALYWYRQSLGQGLEFLIYFQGNSAPDKSGLPSDRFSAERTGGSVSTLTIQRTQQEDSAVYLCASSLVGEGYTFGSGTRLTVV.

The CDR3 region is CATSDYPAPGELFF. Here the CDR3 DNA reads TGTGCCACCAGTGATTACCCGGCTCCCGGGGAGCTGTTTTTT. V usage is TRBV24-1 and J usage is TRBJ2-2; D is ambiguous. The CDR3 totals 14 residues. V shed 2 bases and J shed 6 bases, with 9 bases lying between them. Germline V gene sequence: CDR1 KGHDR, CDR2 SFDVKD.

There are a few counts of this clonotype. The chain is built from TRBV20-1 and TRBJ2-5; 9 bases are shared with TRBD1. This CDR3 comprises 15 residues. Germline-derived CDR1 and CDR2 are DFQATT and SNEGSKA (reference sequence). With V trimmed by 6 bases and J by 5 bases, 13 bases remained unmatched. Here the CDR3 DNA reads TGCAGTGCCACCGTCCCGGGACAGGGTTCGGAGACCCAGTACTTC. Its protein is CSATVPGQGSETQYF.

The rearrangement joins TRBV29-1 to TRBJ2-5; possibly TRBD1 or TRBD2 for D (5 bases each). Germline-derived CDR1 and CDR2 are SQVTM and ANQGSEA. The CDR3 contains 12 residues. Trimming removed 6 bases at V and 5 bases at J, with 13 bases between. The CDR3 sequence is CSVYQGGETQYF. CDR3 nucleotides: TGCAGCGTCTATCAGGGCGGGGAGACCCAGTACTTC.

The V and J genes are TRBV7-2 and TRBJ2-5; 10 bases line up with TRBD2. CDR3 length: 15 residues. V was pared by 5 bases and J by 5 bases, with 8 bases of the junction left unmatched. Per the germline V gene, CDR1 is SGHTA and CDR2 is FQGNSA. CDR3 coding DNA: TGTGCCAGCAGCAGAACTAGCGGGGCAGGGGAGACCCAGTACTTC. This codes for CASSRTSGAGETQYF.

This clonotype was counted a few times. CDR3 nucleotide sequence: TGCAGTTGGGTAGTAGCGGGAGGCAATGAGCAGTTCTTC. Its translation: CSWVVAGGNEQFF. The rearrangement uses TRBV20-1 and TRBJ2-1, with 10 bases fitting TRBD2. Losses at the gene ends were 8 bases for V and 6 bases for J; bases not matched to a gene: 7. This CDR3 region has 13 residues. CDR1 and CDR2 from the germline V gene are DFQATT and SNEGSKA (reference sequence).

The chain carries TRBV27 and TRBJ1-2, with 7 positions matching TRBD1. This CDR3 has 17 amino acids. The junction had 12 bases not matched to a gene; V was cut back by 1 base and J by 4 bases. Germline values: CDR1 MNHEY, CDR2 SMNVEV (reference sequence). The CDR3 DNA is TGTGCCAGCAGTTTATATCCTCCGTCGACAGGGAGCTATGGCTACACCTTC. It encodes CASSLYPPSTGSYGYTF.

The chain carries TRBV2 and TRBJ1-2, with unresolved D. Trimming left V 10 bases short and J 4 bases short, with 34 bases between. Germline V gene sequence: CDR1 SNHLY, CDR2 FYNNEI. The CDR3 contains 19 residues. The CDR3 is CATKKAGAQRIDGSYGYTF. The CDR3 coding sequence is TGTGCCACCAAAAAGGCGGGCGCCCAGAGGATTGACGGAAGCTATGGCTACACCTTC.

The chain links TRBV6-1 to TRBJ1-3; D not resolved. CDR3 length: 17 amino acids. The germline V gene has CDR1 MNHNS and CDR2 SASEGT. Trimming pared 2 bases from V and 2 bases from J, leaving 16 bases between. CDR3 protein: CASSERHTHLAGNTIYF. Written as DNA, the CDR3 is TGTGCCAGCAGTGAAAGGCACACTCACTTGGCTGGAAACACCATATATTTT.